The T cell receptor beta chain under discussion was sequenced for a study of blood T cell repertoires in COVID-19. Germline CDR1 reads MGHRA; CDR2 reads YSYEKL. The CDR3 extends over 17 amino acids. J was trimmed by 0 bases and V by 2 bases; bases with no gene match: 4. Libraries were prepared by immunoSEQ multiplex PCR; TCRdb keeps only in-frame clonotypes and omits some of them. The sample yields tens of thousands of clones, 82% seen once. The sample taken for sequencing was peripheral blood. This TCR was recovered from a woman aged 60-70 years with acute or convalescent COVID-19. The gene calls are TRBV4-1 and TRBJ2-6; 7 nucleotides line up with TRBD1. CDR3 loop: CASSQRGQFSGANVLTF. In nucleotides, the CDR3 is TGCGCCAGCAGCCAAAGGGGACAGTTCTCTGGGGCCAACGTCCTGACTTTC.